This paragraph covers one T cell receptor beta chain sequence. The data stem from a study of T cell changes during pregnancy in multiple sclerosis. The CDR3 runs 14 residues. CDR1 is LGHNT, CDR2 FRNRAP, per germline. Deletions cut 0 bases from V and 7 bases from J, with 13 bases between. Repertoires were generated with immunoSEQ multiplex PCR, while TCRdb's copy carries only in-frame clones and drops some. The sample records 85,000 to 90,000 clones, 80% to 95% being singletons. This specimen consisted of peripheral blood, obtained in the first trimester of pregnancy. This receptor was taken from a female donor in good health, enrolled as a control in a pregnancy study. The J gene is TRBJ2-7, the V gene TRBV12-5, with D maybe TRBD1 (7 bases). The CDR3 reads CASGLVGQGGEQYF. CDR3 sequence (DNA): TGTGCTAGTGGTTTGGTAGGGCAGGGGGGAGAGCAGTACTTC.